The source of this TCR beta chain is a study of OX40 agonist ivuxolimab in advanced cancers. Sequenced by immunoSEQ multiplex PCR; TCRdb stores in-frame clones only, minus some. The sample holds approximately 60,000 clones, around 87% seen once. Germline CDR1 reads ENHRY; CDR2 reads SYGVKD. CDR3 length equals 15 residues. V was clipped by 3 bases and J by 4 bases, with 10 bases between them. Sequencing was performed on CD4+ or CD8+ T cells sorted from blood, taken in a trial of the OX40 agonist ivuxolimab. This TCR derives from an adult with an advanced solid tumor such as melanoma, head and neck, liver or kidney cancer. The chain couples TRBV10-3 to TRBJ2-6; D unresolved. In DNA, the CDR3 is TGTGCCATCAGTGAAGGGCAGCCCGGGGCCAACGTCCTGACTTTC. Amino acid sequence: CAISEGQPGANVLTF.